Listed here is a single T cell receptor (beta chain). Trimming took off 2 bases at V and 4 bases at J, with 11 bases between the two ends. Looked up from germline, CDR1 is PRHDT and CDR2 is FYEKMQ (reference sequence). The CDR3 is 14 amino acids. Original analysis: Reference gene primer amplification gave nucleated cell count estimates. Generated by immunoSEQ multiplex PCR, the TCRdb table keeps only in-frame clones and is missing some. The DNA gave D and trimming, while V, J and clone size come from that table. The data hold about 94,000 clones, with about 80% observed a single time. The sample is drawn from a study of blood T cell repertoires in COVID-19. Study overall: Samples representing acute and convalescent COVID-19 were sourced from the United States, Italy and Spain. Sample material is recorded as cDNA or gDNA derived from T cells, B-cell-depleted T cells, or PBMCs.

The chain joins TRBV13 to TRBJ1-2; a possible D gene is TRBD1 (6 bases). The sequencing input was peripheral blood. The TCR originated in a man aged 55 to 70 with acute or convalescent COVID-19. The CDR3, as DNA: TGTGCCAGCAGCTTACTACAGGGATTCTATGGCTACACCTTC. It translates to CASSLLQGFYGYTF.